This TCR beta chain emerged from a study of OX40 agonist ivuxolimab in advanced cancers. Study details: Averaging roughly 60 years in age, with a range of 23 to 79, the cohort was approximately 84% male. Eligibility rules accepted prior anti-PD-1, anti-PD-L1 or anti-CTLA-4 therapy, and 35% to 40% had some. One patient with hepatocellular carcinoma and two with cutaneous melanoma, three in all, had partial responses. Findings and limits, study-wide: The average count of expanded clones was higher among CD8+ T cells than among CD4+.

This CDR3 comprises 14 residues. V dropped 3 bases and J dropped 4 bases, with 12 bases sitting between them. CDR1 is KGHSH and CDR2 is LQKENI in the germline V gene. The method was immunoSEQ multiplex PCR; TCRdb's version includes in-frame clones alone and lacks a portion of them. The sample lists about 58,000 clones; more than 70% were seen once. The sample holds a few counts of this clone. Its antigen is not known. The sequence derives from an adult with an advanced solid tumor such as melanoma, head and neck, liver or kidney cancer. This sequence joins TRBV18 and TRBJ1-1; D is unclear. This material consisted of CD4+ or CD8+ T cells sorted from blood, taken in a trial of the OX40 agonist ivuxolimab. The CDR3 loop reads CASSPFTRGTEAFF. The CDR3 nucleotides read TGTGCCAGCTCACCCTTCACGCGGGGCACTGAAGCTTTCTTT.